Reported below is one T cell receptor (beta chain). This entry is derived from a study of cytomegalovirus exposure and HLA in healthy donors. This PCR relied on a set of 60 Vbeta primers and 13 Jbeta primers. Data came from immunoSEQ multiplex PCR; TCRdb stores just in-frame clones and leaves some out. The table shows 170,000 or so clones, with just over 75% occurring only once. Material for sequencing was PBMCs. This receptor was taken from a woman between 25 and 40 years old in good health and CMV-seropositive.

Here the CDR3 DNA reads TGTGCCAGTAGCTCGGGACAGGGGGGCTACGAGCAGTACTTC. Protein: CASSSGQGGYEQYF. The chain carries TRBV19 and TRBJ2-7; the match to TRBD1 covers 11 bases. This CDR3 comprises 14 residues. J lost 3 bases, V lost 6 bases, and 4 bases had no gene match. Germline V gene lookup returns CDR1 LNHDA and CDR2 SQIVND (reference sequence).